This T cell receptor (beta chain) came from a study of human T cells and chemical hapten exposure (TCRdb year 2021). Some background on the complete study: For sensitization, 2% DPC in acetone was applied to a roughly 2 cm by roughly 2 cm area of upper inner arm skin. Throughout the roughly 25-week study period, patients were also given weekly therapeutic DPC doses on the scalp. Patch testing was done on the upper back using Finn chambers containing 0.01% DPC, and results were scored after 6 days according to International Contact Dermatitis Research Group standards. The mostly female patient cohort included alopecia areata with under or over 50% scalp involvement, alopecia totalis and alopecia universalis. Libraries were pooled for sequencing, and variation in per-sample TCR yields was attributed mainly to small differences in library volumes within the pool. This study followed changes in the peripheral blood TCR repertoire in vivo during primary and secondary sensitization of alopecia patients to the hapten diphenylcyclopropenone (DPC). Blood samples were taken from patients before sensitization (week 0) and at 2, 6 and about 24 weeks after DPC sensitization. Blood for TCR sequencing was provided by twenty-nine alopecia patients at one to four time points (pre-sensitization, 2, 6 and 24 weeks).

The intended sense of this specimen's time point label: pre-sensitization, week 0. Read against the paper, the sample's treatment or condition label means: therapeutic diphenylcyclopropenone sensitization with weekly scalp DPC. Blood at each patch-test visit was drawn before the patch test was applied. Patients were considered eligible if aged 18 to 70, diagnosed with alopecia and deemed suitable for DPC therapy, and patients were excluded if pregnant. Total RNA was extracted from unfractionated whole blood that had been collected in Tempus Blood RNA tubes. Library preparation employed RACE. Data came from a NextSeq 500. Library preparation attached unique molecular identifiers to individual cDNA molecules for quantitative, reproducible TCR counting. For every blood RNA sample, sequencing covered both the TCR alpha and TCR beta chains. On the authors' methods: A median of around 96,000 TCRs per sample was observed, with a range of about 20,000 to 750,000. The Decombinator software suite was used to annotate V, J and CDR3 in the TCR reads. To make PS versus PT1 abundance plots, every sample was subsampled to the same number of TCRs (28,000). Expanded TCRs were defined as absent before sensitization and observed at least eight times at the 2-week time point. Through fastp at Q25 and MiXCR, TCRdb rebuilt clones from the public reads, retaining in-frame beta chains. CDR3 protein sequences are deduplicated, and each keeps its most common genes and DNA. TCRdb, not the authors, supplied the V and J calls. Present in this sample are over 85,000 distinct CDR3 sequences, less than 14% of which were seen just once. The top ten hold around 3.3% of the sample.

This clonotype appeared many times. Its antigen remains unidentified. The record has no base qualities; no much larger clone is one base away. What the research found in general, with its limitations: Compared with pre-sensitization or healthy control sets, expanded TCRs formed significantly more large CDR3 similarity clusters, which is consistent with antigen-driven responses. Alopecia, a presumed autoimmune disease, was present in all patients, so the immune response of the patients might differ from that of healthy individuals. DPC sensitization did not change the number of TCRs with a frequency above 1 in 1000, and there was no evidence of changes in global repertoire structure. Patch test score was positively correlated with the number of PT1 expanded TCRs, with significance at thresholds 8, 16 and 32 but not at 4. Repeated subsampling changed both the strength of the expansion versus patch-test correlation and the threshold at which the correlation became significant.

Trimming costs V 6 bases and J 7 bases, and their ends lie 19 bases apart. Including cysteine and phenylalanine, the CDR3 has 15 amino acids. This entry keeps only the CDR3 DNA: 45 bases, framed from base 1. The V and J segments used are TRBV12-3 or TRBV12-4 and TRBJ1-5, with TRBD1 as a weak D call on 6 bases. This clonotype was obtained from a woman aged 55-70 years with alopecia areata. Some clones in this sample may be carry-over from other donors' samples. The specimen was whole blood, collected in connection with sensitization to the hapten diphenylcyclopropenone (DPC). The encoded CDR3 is CASSPLGGAGQPQHF. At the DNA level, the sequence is TGTGCCAGCAGCCCCCTTGGGGGGGCGGGACAGCCCCAGCATTTT.